Below, 5 T cell receptor beta chains from the same sample are listed, as sequenced in a study of T-cell memory formation after mild COVID-19. TCRdb re-derived calls from the 5' RACE reads in MiXCR, one entry per CDR3 protein. The sample records roughly 130,000 distinct CDR3 sequences, approximately 17% being singletons. Specimen: PBMCs or a T cell subset sorted from them (not recorded which). These receptors all stem from a man in his late teens or twenties who had mild COVID-19 (a few samples of this study predate the infection). Cell type and time point are not known.

This clonotype has a handful of counts. The rearrangement joins TRBV29-1 to TRBJ2-3; TRBD2 is a possible D gene (7 bases). Germline CDR1 SQVTM, CDR2 ANQGSEA. Trimming left V 7 bases short and J 5 bases short, with 16 bases between. CDR3 length equals 13 residues. CDR3 amino acids: CSASTGRGDTQYF. The CDR3 region has the DNA TGCAGCGCCTCAACAGGGAGGGGAGATACGCAGTATTTT.

The chain has TRBV25-1 and TRBJ2-4; 7 bases fit TRBD2. V gave up 1 base and J gave up 3 bases; unmatched junction bases: 3. The CDR3 runs 15 residues. CDR1 is MGHDK, CDR2 SYGVNS, per germline. CDR3 in DNA: TGTGCCAGCAGTGAATCTTCGGGGGGCAAAAACATTCAGTACTTC. Encoded protein: CASSESSGGKNIQYF.

This clonotype was recorded a few times. The chain has TRBV6-5 and TRBJ2-5, with TRBD2 matching over 7 bases. Trimming cost V 8 bases and J 3 bases; bases outside gene matches: 9. CDR1 is MNHEY, CDR2 SVGAGI, per germline. The length of the CDR3 is 14 residues. The CDR3 protein is CASFAGLRKETQYF. DNA for the CDR3: TGTGCCAGCTTTGCGGGACTACGTAAAGAGACCCAGTACTTC.

The chain carries TRBV10-3 and TRBJ2-7; 7 bases fit TRBD1. This CDR3 has 14 amino acids. V trimming: 6 bases; J trimming: 5 bases; junction bases outside the gene matches: 10. Germline assignment: CDR1 ENHRY and CDR2 SYGVKD. The CDR3 region is CAIRETGIVDEQYF. The CDR3 nucleotides read TGTGCCATCAGAGAGACAGGGATCGTCGACGAGCAGTACTTC.

The V gene is TRBV20-1, the J gene TRBJ2-5, with a possible D match to TRBD1 (6 bases). V lost 3 bases, J lost 5 bases, and 10 bases lay in between. The CDR3 totals 12 residues. Germline values: CDR1 DFQATT, CDR2 SNEGSKA (reference sequence). CDR3 nucleotide sequence: TGCAGTGCTAGCACCCAGGGGGAGACCCAGTACTTC. Encoded protein: CSASTQGETQYF.